This T cell receptor (beta chain) was captured in a study of blood T cells in healthy people across ages. Regarding the study as a whole: Age advanced and TCR beta diversity per million T cells fell, roughly linearly.

A second PCR, run for about 7 to 11 cycles, used a sample-barcoded 5' primer plus a J-beta primer mix. Each cDNA molecule was tagged by a template-switch adaptor that had 12 random nucleotides. TCRdb passed the 5' RACE reads through MiXCR, listing each CDR3 protein once. The sample shows about 570,000 distinct CDR3 sequences, approximately 27% of them seen only once. Details on this clonotype: Its target is unknown.

The individuals who served as donors were healthy Caucasians living in Russia, aged about 6 to 100. Per sample, a minimum of 6 million PBMCs were isolated. Sequences were obtained from blood. This receptor was taken from a woman in her 70s in good health.

The CDR3 spells CASGLPGTWNEKLFF. CDR3 sequence (DNA): TGTGCCAGCGGCTTACCCGGGACATGGAATGAAAAACTGTTTTTT. The chain joins TRBV21-1 to TRBJ1-4; the D call of TRBD1 is as the table states it, not checked on the DNA. TRBV21-1 is reported as a pseudogene. This CDR3 spans 15 amino acids.